Listed below are T cell receptor beta chains from one sample, sequenced in a study of T cell responses to AZD1222 COVID-19 vaccine. Sequencing was performed with immunoSEQ multiplex PCR; in TCRdb, only in-frame clones are kept and a portion is missing. This table holds 150,000 to 190,000 clones, about 90% found once. This sample comprised peripheral blood, obtained 28 days after the second AZD1222 dose. The receptors here all came from an adult who received the AZD1222 COVID-19 vaccine. CDR3s include the opening cysteine and the closing phenylalanine or tryptophan. D genes are given only for firm matches. A clone size is listed for some rows: how often the clone was seen (once, few, many), or a class if it is expanded.

v_call: TRBV11-2; j_call: TRBJ2-7; clone_size: -; cdr3_length: 14; d_call: -; cdr3_aa: CASSLEGRGYEQYF; cdr3_nt: TGTGCCAGCAGCTTAGAGGGCAGGGGATACGAGCAGTACTTC
v_call: TRBV6-5; j_call: TRBJ2-5; clone_size: -; cdr3_length: 15; d_call: -; cdr3_aa: CASRGGMGFGETQYF; cdr3_nt: TGTGCCAGCAGGGGGGGTATGGGGTTTGGAGAGACCCAGTACTTC
v_call: TRBV24-1; j_call: TRBJ2-3; clone_size: few; cdr3_length: 12; d_call: -; cdr3_aa: CATRDGTDTQYF; cdr3_nt: TGTGCCACCCGGGACGGCACAGATACGCAGTATTTT
v_call: TRBV18; j_call: TRBJ2-6; clone_size: -; cdr3_length: 17; d_call: -; cdr3_aa: CASSSPLVGRGANVLTF; cdr3_nt: TGTGCCAGCTCATCCCCCCTAGTGGGGCGGGGGGCCAACGTCCTGACTTTC
v_call: TRBV9; j_call: TRBJ2-7; clone_size: once; cdr3_length: 14; d_call: -; cdr3_aa: CASSVGVGVGEQYF; cdr3_nt: TGTGCCAGCAGCGTAGGGGTGGGGGTTGGCGAGCAGTACTTC
v_call: TRBV28; j_call: TRBJ1-2; clone_size: -; cdr3_length: 15; d_call: -; cdr3_aa: CASSLWGSARYGYTF; cdr3_nt: TGTGCCAGCAGTTTGTGGGGGAGTGCGAGGTATGGCTACACCTTC
v_call: TRBV5-1; j_call: TRBJ2-5; clone_size: -; cdr3_length: 15; d_call: TRBD1; cdr3_aa: CASSDGTGFRETQYF; cdr3_nt: TGCGCCAGCAGCGACGGGACAGGGTTTCGAGAGACCCAGTACTTC
v_call: TRBV24-1; j_call: TRBJ2-1; clone_size: -; cdr3_length: 16; d_call: -; cdr3_aa: CATSDPRAFSYNEQFF; cdr3_nt: TGTGCCACCAGTGACCCGCGGGCATTCTCCTACAATGAGCAGTTCTTC
v_call: TRBV15; j_call: TRBJ2-1; clone_size: -; cdr3_length: 19; d_call: TRBD2; cdr3_aa: CATSRDLGAGGPGYNEQFF; cdr3_nt: TGTGCCACCAGCAGAGATCTGGGAGCGGGAGGGCCGGGTTACAATGAGCAGTTCTTC
v_call: TRBV19; j_call: TRBJ1-5; clone_size: once; cdr3_length: 12; d_call: -; cdr3_aa: CASRDGDQPQHF; cdr3_nt: TGTGCCAGTAGGGACGGGGATCAGCCCCAGCATTTT
v_call: TRBV7-2; j_call: TRBJ1-1; clone_size: few; cdr3_length: 13; d_call: -; cdr3_aa: CASSDQSNTEAFF; cdr3_nt: TGTGCCAGCAGCGACCAGTCGAACACTGAAGCTTTCTTT
v_call: TRBV20-1; j_call: TRBJ2-3; clone_size: -; cdr3_length: 11; d_call: -; cdr3_aa: CSASHSDTQYF; cdr3_nt: TGCAGTGCTAGCCATTCAGATACGCAGTATTTT
v_call: TRBV7-2; j_call: TRBJ2-7; clone_size: -; cdr3_length: 11; d_call: -; cdr3_aa: CASRGGPVQYF; cdr3_nt: TGTGCCAGCAGGGGGGGACCCGTGCAGTACTTC
v_call: TRBV6-4; j_call: TRBJ2-4; clone_size: -; cdr3_length: 15; d_call: -; cdr3_aa: CASSDQKLAKNIQYF; cdr3_nt: TGTGCCAGCAGTGACCAGAAACTAGCCAAAAACATTCAGTACTTC
v_call: TRBV4-1; j_call: TRBJ2-1; clone_size: -; cdr3_length: 14; d_call: -; cdr3_aa: CASSHKLADNEQFF; cdr3_nt: TGCGCCAGCAGCCACAAACTAGCAGACAATGAGCAGTTCTTC
v_call: TRBV19; j_call: TRBJ2-7; clone_size: -; cdr3_length: 16; d_call: TRBD2; cdr3_aa: CASSIGGLAGSYEQYF; cdr3_nt: TGTGCCAGTAGTATAGGGGGACTAGCGGGCTCCTACGAGCAGTACTTC
v_call: TRBV27; j_call: TRBJ2-1; clone_size: -; cdr3_length: 15; d_call: -; cdr3_aa: CASSLARRRYNEQFF; cdr3_nt: TGTGCCAGCAGTTTAGCCCGGCGTAGATACAATGAGCAGTTCTTC
v_call: TRBV27; j_call: TRBJ2-6; clone_size: -; cdr3_length: 18; d_call: TRBD1; cdr3_aa: CASSRSGQVRFGANVLTF; cdr3_nt: TGTGCCAGCAGCCGCTCGGGACAGGTTAGGTTTGGGGCCAACGTCCTGACTTTC
v_call: TRBV11-2; j_call: TRBJ1-1; clone_size: -; cdr3_length: 15; d_call: -; cdr3_aa: CASSLGFAVRTEAFF; cdr3_nt: TGTGCCAGCAGCTTAGGGTTCGCCGTAAGAACTGAAGCTTTCTTT
v_call: TRBV28; j_call: TRBJ2-7; clone_size: -; cdr3_length: 11; d_call: -; cdr3_aa: CASSLGNEQYF; cdr3_nt: TGTGCCAGCAGTTTGGGAAACGAGCAGTACTTC
v_call: TRBV10-3; j_call: TRBJ2-2; clone_size: -; cdr3_length: 13; d_call: TRBD1; cdr3_aa: CAIRDREAGELFF; cdr3_nt: TGTGCCATCAGGGACAGGGAGGCCGGGGAGCTGTTTTTT
v_call: TRBV7-3; j_call: TRBJ2-1; clone_size: -; cdr3_length: 15; d_call: TRBD2; cdr3_aa: CASSPGLAGVNEQFF; cdr3_nt: TGTGCCAGCAGCCCCGGACTAGCGGGAGTCAATGAGCAGTTCTTC
v_call: TRBV6-1; j_call: TRBJ2-7; clone_size: few; cdr3_length: 18; d_call: -; cdr3_aa: CASSDRVEPAGRAYEQYF; cdr3_nt: TGTGCCAGCAGTGATCGAGTTGAACCCGCCGGACGTGCCTACGAGCAGTACTTC
v_call: TRBV28; j_call: TRBJ2-5; clone_size: -; cdr3_length: 16; d_call: TRBD2; cdr3_aa: CASSLIGVAGVETQYF; cdr3_nt: TGTGCCAGCAGTTTAATCGGAGTAGCGGGAGTTGAGACCCAGTACTTC
v_call: TRBV28; j_call: TRBJ2-1; clone_size: once; cdr3_length: 16; d_call: TRBD1; cdr3_aa: CASSAWDRGPSNEQFF; cdr3_nt: TGTGCCAGCAGTGCCTGGGACAGGGGGCCTTCCAATGAGCAGTTCTTC
v_call: TRBV18; j_call: TRBJ1-6; clone_size: -; cdr3_length: 16; d_call: -; cdr3_aa: CASSPSGGHSDSPLHF; cdr3_nt: TGTGCCAGCTCACCGTCGGGAGGTCACTCGGATTCACCCCTCCACTTT
v_call: TRBV5-4; j_call: TRBJ2-1; clone_size: few; cdr3_length: 11; d_call: -; cdr3_aa: CASSSYNEQFF; cdr3_nt: TGTGCCAGCAGCTCCTACAATGAGCAGTTCTTC
v_call: TRBV28; j_call: TRBJ2-2; clone_size: -; cdr3_length: 16; d_call: -; cdr3_aa: CASSPYRVYGTGELFF; cdr3_nt: TGTGCCAGCAGTCCTTACAGGGTTTATGGCACCGGGGAGCTGTTTTTT
v_call: TRBV5-5; j_call: TRBJ1-3; clone_size: -; cdr3_length: 15; d_call: -; cdr3_aa: CASSLLDSLGNTIYF; cdr3_nt: TGTGCCAGCAGCTTGTTGGACAGTTTAGGAAACACCATATATTTT
v_call: TRBV3-1/TRBV3-2; j_call: TRBJ1-6; clone_size: -; cdr3_length: 15; d_call: -; cdr3_aa: CASRTALPGNSPLHF; cdr3_nt: TGTGCCAGCAGAACGGCCCTCCCGGGAAATTCACCCCTCCACTTT
v_call: TRBV6-1; j_call: TRBJ2-7; clone_size: -; cdr3_length: 12; d_call: -; cdr3_aa: CASSERSPKLHF; cdr3_nt: TGTGCCAGCAGTGAAAGGTCACCAAAGTTGCACTTC
v_call: TRBV28; j_call: TRBJ1-1; clone_size: -; cdr3_length: 12; d_call: -; cdr3_aa: CASSLTQAEAFF; cdr3_nt: TGTGCCAGCAGCCTAACCCAGGCTGAAGCTTTCTTT
v_call: TRBV29-1; j_call: TRBJ2-7; clone_size: -; cdr3_length: 12; d_call: TRBD1; cdr3_aa: CSVRQGAYEQYF; cdr3_nt: TGCAGCGTCAGACAGGGGGCCTACGAGCAGTACTTC
v_call: TRBV7-9; j_call: TRBJ1-4; clone_size: -; cdr3_length: 16; d_call: -; cdr3_aa: CASSLGIGSTNEKLFF; cdr3_nt: TGTGCCAGCAGCTTAGGAATCGGGTCCACTAATGAAAAACTGTTTTTT
v_call: TRBV5-4; j_call: TRBJ2-2; clone_size: once; cdr3_length: 15; d_call: TRBD2; cdr3_aa: CASSPRAGGTGELFF; cdr3_nt: TGTGCCAGCAGCCCGCGAGCGGGAGGTACCGGGGAGCTGTTTTTT
v_call: TRBV3-1/TRBV3-2; j_call: TRBJ2-2; clone_size: -; cdr3_length: 14; d_call: -; cdr3_aa: CASSQVWGAGELFF; cdr3_nt: TGTGCCAGCAGCCAAGTCTGGGGGGCCGGGGAGCTGTTTTTT
v_call: TRBV10-3; j_call: TRBJ2-2; clone_size: -; cdr3_length: 16; d_call: TRBD2; cdr3_aa: CAISARLAANTGELFF; cdr3_nt: TGTGCCATCAGTGCCCGACTAGCGGCTAACACCGGGGAGCTGTTTTTT
v_call: TRBV4-2; j_call: TRBJ1-5; clone_size: once; cdr3_length: 14; d_call: TRBD1; cdr3_aa: CASAGDSGNQPQHF; cdr3_nt: TGTGCCAGCGCCGGGGACAGTGGAAATCAGCCCCAGCATTTT
v_call: TRBV24-1; j_call: TRBJ2-5; clone_size: -; cdr3_length: 15; d_call: -; cdr3_aa: CATSSSGVGEETQYF; cdr3_nt: TGTGCCACCTCATCTTCGGGCGTGGGAGAAGAGACCCAGTACTTC
v_call: TRBV7-2; j_call: TRBJ2-7; clone_size: -; cdr3_length: 15; d_call: -; cdr3_aa: CASSLGFGTQYEQYF; cdr3_nt: TGTGCCAGCAGCTTAGGTTTCGGGACGCAATACGAGCAGTACTTC
v_call: TRBV7-2; j_call: TRBJ1-6; clone_size: -; cdr3_length: 15; d_call: -; cdr3_aa: CASSLVGGANSPLHF; cdr3_nt: TGTGCCAGCAGCTTAGTAGGGGGGGCTAATTCACCCCTCCACTTT
v_call: TRBV11-2; j_call: TRBJ2-2; clone_size: -; cdr3_length: 18; d_call: TRBD2; cdr3_aa: CASSLAFRGGGNTGELFF; cdr3_nt: TGTGCCAGCAGCTTAGCGTTTAGGGGCGGGGGAAACACCGGGGAGCTGTTTTTT
v_call: TRBV6-1; j_call: TRBJ2-3; clone_size: -; cdr3_length: 15; d_call: -; cdr3_aa: CASSESMGAGNTQYF; cdr3_nt: TGTGCCAGCAGTGAGTCCATGGGGGCGGGTAATACGCAGTATTTT
v_call: TRBV6-1; j_call: TRBJ1-5; clone_size: -; cdr3_length: 15; d_call: TRBD1; cdr3_aa: CASNRGQGPNQPQHF; cdr3_nt: TGTGCCAGCAATAGGGGACAGGGGCCCAATCAGCCCCAGCATTTT
v_call: TRBV5-5; j_call: TRBJ2-7; clone_size: -; cdr3_length: 17; d_call: TRBD1; cdr3_aa: CASSLTSGTGPPYEQYF; cdr3_nt: TGTGCCAGCAGCTTGACCTCCGGGACAGGTCCCCCCTACGAGCAGTACTTC
v_call: TRBV15; j_call: TRBJ2-4; clone_size: -; cdr3_length: 15; d_call: TRBD1; cdr3_aa: CATSRDRQGGHIQYF; cdr3_nt: TGTGCCACCAGCAGAGATCGACAGGGTGGGCACATTCAGTACTTC
v_call: TRBV18; j_call: TRBJ2-2; clone_size: -; cdr3_length: 15; d_call: TRBD1; cdr3_aa: CASSPPSTGAGELFF; cdr3_nt: TGTGCCAGCTCACCACCGAGTACAGGGGCCGGGGAGCTGTTTTTT